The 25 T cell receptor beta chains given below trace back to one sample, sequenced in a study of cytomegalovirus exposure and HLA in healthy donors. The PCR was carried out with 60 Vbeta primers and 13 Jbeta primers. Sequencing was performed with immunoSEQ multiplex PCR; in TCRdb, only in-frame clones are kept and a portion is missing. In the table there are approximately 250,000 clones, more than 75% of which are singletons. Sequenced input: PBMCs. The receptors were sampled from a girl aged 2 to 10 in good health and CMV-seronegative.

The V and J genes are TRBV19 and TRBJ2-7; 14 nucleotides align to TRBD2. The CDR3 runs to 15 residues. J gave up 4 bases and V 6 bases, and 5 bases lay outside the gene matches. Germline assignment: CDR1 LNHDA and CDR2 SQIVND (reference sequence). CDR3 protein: CASSRGLAGEYEQYF. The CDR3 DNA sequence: TGTGCCAGTAGCCGGGGACTAGCGGGGGAATACGAGCAGTACTTC.

The CDR3 coding sequence is TGTGCCTGGTGGACTAGCGGGGGGATGCATACGCAGTATTTT. Encoded protein: CAWWTSGGMHTQYF. The V gene is TRBV30, the J gene TRBJ2-3; TRBD2 aligns across 14 bases. CDR3 length: 14 residues. The V gene end was trimmed by 5 bases and the J gene end by 7 bases; junction bases not matched to a gene: 5. Germline V CDR1 and CDR2: GTSNPN, SVGIG (reference sequence).

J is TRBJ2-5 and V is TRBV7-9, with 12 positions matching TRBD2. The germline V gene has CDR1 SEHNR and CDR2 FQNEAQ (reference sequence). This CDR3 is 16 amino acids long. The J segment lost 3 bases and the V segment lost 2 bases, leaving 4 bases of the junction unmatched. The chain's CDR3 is CASSLSLAGGKETQYF. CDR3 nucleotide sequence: TGTGCCAGCAGCTTATCGCTAGCGGGAGGGAAAGAGACCCAGTACTTC.

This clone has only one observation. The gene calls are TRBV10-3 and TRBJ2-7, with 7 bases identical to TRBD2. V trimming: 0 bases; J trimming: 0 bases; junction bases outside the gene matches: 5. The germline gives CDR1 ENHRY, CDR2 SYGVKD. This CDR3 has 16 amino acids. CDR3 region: CAISESPGGTSYEQYF. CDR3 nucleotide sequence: TGTGCCATCAGTGAGTCCCCGGGGGGAACCTCCTACGAGCAGTACTTC.

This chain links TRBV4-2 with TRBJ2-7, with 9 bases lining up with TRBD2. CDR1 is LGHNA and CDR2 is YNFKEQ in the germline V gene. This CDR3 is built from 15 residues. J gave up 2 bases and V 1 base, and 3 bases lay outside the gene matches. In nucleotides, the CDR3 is TGTGCCAGCAGCCAAGGGCGGGGGGGCCCCTACGAGCAGTACTTC. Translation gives CASSQGRGGPYEQYF.

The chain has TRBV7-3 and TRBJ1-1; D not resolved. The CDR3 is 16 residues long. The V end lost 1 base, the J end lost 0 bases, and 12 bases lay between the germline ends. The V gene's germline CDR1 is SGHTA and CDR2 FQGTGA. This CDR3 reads CASSLIGPLMNTEAFF. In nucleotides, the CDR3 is TGTGCCAGCAGCTTAATCGGTCCCCTCATGAACACTGAAGCTTTCTTT. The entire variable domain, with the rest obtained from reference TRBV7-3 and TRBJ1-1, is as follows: GAGVSQTPSNKVTEKGKYVELRCDPISGHTALYWYRQSLGQGPEFLIYFQGTGAADDSGLPNDRFFAVRPEGSVSTLKIQRTERGDSAVYLCASSLIGPLMNTEAFFGQGTRLTVV.

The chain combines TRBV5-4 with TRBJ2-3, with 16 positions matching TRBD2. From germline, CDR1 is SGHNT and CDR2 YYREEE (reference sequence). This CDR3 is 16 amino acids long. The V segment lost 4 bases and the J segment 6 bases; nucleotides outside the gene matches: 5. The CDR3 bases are TGTGCCAGCAGCCTGGGACTAGCGGGGGGGCAGGATACGCAGTATTTT. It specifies CASSLGLAGGQDTQYF.

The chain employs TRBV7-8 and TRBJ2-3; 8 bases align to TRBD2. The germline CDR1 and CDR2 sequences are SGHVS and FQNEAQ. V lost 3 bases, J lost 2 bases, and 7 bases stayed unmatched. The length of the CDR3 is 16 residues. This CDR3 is CASSFLPGGATDTQYF. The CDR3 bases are TGTGCCAGCAGCTTTCTACCCGGGGGGGCCACAGATACGCAGTATTTT.

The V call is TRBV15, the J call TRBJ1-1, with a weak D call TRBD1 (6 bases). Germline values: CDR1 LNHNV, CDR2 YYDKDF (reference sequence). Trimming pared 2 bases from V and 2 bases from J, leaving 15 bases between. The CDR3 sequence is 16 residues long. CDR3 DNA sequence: TGTGCCACCAGCAGACTTACCGGGACACTAAACACTGAAGCTTTCTTT. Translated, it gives CATSRLTGTLNTEAFF.

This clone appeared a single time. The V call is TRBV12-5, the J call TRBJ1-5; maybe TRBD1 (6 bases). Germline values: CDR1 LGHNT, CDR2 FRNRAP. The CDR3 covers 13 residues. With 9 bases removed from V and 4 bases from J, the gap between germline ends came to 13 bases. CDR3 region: CASRQAGNQPQHF. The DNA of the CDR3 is TGTGCTAGCAGACAGGCCGGGAATCAGCCCCAGCATTTT.

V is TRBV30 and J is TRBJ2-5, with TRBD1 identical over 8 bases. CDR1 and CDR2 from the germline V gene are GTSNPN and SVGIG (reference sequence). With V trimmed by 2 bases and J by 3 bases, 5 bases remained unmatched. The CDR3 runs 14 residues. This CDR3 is CAWSPRGREETQYF. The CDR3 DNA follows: TGTGCCTGGAGTCCCAGGGGGCGGGAAGAGACCCAGTACTTC.

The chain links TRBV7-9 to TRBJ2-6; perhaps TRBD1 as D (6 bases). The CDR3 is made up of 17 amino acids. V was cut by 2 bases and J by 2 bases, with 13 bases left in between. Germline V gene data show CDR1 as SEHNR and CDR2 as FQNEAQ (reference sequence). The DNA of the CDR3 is TGTGCCAGCAGCTTAAAGGGGGTCTTCACTGGGGCCAACGTCCTGACTTTC. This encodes CASSLKGVFTGANVLTF.

Here the CDR3 DNA reads TGTGCCACTCGATTTGGGCGGGGGGGGTTCCACGAGCAGTACTTC. Amino acid sequence: CATRFGRGGFHEQYF. The chain couples TRBV6-5 to TRBJ2-7; 9 nucleotides align to TRBD2. V lost 10 bases and J lost 5; bases outside the gene matches: 15. Germline V gene sequence: CDR1 MNHEY, CDR2 SVGAGI. The CDR3 is 15 amino acids.

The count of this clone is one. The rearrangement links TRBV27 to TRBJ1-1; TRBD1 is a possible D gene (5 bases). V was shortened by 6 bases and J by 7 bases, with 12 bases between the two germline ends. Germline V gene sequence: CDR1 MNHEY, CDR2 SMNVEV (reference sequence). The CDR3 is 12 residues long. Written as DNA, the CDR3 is TGTGCCAGCAGAGACAGCCTAGATGAAGCTTTCTTT. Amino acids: CASRDSLDEAFF.

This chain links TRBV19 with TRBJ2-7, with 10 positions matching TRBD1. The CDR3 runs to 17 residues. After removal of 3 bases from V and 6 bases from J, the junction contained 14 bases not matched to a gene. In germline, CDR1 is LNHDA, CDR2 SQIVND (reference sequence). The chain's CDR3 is CASSIHYPGQGLGEQYF. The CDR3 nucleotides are TGTGCCAGTAGTATTCACTATCCGGGACAGGGGTTGGGCGAGCAGTACTTC.

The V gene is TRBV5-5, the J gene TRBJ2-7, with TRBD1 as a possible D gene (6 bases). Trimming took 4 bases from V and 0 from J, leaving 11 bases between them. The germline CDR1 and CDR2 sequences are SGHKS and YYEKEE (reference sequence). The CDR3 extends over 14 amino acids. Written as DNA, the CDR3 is TGTGCCAGCAGCGAACCGGGACACTCCTACGAGCAGTACTTC. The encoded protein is CASSEPGHSYEQYF. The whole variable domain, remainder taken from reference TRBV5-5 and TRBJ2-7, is DAGVTQSPTHLIKTRGQQVTLRCSPISGHKSVSWYQQVLGQGPQFIFQYYEKEERGRGNFPDRFSARQFPNYSSELNVNALLLGDSALYLCASSEPGHSYEQYFGPGTRLTVT.

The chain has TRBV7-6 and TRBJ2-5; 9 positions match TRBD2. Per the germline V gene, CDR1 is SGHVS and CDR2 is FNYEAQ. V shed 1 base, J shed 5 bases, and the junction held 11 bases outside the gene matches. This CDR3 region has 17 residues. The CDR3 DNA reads TGTGCCAGCAGCTTAGAGGCAGCGGGGGGCTTCGGGGAGACCCAGTACTTC. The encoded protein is CASSLEAAGGFGETQYF.

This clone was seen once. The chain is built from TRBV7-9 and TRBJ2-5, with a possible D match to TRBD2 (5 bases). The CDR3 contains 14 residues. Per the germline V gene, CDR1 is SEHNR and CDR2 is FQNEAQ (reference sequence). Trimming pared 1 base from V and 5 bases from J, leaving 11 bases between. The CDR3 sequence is CASSLEARRETQYF. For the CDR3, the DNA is TGTGCCAGCAGCTTAGAAGCACGGAGGGAGACCCAGTACTTC. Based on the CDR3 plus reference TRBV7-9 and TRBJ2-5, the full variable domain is DTGVSQNPRHKITKRGQNVTFRCDPISEHNRLYWYRQTLGQGPEFLTYFQNEAQLEKSRLLSDRFSAERPKGSFSTLEIQRTEQGDSAMYLCASSLEARRETQYFGPGTRLLVL.

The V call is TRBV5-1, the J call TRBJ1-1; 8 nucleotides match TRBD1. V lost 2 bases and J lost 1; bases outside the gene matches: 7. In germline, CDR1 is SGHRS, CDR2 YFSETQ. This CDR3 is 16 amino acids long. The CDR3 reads CASSLSFGQGNTEAFF. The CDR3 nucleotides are TGCGCCAGCAGCTTATCCTTCGGACAGGGGAACACTGAAGCTTTCTTT.

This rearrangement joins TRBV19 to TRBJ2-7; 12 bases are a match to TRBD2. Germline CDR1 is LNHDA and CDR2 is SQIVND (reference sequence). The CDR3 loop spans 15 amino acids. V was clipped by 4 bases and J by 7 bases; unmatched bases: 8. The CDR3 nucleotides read TGTGCCAGTAGTACGACTAGCGGGGGCTTCTTTGAGCAGTACTTC. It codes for CASSTTSGGFFEQYF.

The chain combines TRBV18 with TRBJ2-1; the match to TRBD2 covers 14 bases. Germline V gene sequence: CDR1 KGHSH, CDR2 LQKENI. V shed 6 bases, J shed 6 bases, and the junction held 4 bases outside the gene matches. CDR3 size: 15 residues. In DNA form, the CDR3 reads TGTGCCAGCTCGCACGGGACTAGCGGGGGCAATGAGCAGTTCTTC. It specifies CASSHGTSGGNEQFF. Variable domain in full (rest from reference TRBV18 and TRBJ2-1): NAGVMQNPRHLVRRRGQEARLRCSPMKGHSHVYWYRQLPEEGLKFMVYLQKENIIDESGMPKERFSAEFPKEGPSILRIQQVVRGDSAAYFCASSHGTSGGNEQFFGPGTRLTVL.

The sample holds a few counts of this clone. CDR3: CASSPPDREDEQFF. CDR3 coding DNA: TGTGCCAGCAGCCCCCCCGACAGGGAAGATGAGCAGTTCTTC. The rearrangement uses TRBV11-2 and TRBJ2-1; 7 nucleotides agree with TRBD1. The germline V gene has CDR1 SGHAT and CDR2 FQNNGV. This CDR3 comprises 14 residues. V was pared by 5 bases and J by 8 bases, with 9 bases of the junction left unmatched.

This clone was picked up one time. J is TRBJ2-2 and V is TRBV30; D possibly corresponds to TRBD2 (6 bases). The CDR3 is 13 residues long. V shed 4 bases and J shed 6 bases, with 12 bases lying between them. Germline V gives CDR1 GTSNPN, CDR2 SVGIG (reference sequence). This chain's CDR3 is CAWTSLAAGELFF. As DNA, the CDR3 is TGTGCCTGGACTAGTTTAGCGGCCGGGGAGCTGTTTTTT.

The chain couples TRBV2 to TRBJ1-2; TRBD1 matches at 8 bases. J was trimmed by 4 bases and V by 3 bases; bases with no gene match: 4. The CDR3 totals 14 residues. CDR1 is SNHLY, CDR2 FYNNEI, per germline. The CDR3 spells CASSDRTGRYGYTF. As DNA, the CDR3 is TGTGCCAGCAGTGATCGGACAGGGCGCTATGGCTACACCTTC.

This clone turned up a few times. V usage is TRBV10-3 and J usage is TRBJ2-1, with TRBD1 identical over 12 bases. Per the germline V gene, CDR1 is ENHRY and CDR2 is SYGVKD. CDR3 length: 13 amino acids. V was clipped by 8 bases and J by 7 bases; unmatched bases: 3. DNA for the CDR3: TGTGCCATCCGGGGACAGGGGGCTAATGAGCAGTTCTTC. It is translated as CAIRGQGANEQFF.